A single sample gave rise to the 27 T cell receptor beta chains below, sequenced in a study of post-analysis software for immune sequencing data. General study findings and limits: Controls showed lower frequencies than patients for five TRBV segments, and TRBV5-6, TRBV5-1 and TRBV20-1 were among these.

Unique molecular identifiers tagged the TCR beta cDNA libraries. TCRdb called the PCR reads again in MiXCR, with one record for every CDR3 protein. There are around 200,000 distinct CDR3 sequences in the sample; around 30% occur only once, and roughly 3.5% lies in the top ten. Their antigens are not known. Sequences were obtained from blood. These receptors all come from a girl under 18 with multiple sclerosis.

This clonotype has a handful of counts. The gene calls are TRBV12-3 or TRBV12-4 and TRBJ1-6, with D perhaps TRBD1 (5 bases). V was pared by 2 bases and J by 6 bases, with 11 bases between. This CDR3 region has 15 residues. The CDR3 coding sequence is TGTGCCAGCAGTTTATGGGGGTACAGTAATTCACCCCTCCACTTT. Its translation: CASSLWGYSNSPLHF.

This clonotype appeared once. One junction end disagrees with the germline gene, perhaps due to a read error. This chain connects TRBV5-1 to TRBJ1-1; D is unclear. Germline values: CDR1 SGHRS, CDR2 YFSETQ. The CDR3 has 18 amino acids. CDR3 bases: TGCGCCAGCAGCTTGGCTGGTTTGCCTCCTCTAATGAACACTGGAGCTTTCTTT. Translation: CASSLAGLPPLMNTGAFF.

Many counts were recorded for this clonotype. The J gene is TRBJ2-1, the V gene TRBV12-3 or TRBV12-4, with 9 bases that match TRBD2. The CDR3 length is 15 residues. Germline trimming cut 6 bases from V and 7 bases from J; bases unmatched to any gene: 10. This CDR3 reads CASSPGGSGRNEQFF. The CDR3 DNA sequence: TGTGCCAGCAGCCCCGGCGGTAGCGGGAGAAATGAGCAGTTCTTC.

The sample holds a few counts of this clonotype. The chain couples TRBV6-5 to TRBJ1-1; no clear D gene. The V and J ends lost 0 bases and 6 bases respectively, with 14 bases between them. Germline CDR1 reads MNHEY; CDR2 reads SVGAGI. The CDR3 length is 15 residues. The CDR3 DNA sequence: TGTGCCAGCAGTTACTCGAAATGGCGGAGAGCTGAAGCTTTCTTT. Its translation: CASSYSKWRRAEAFF.

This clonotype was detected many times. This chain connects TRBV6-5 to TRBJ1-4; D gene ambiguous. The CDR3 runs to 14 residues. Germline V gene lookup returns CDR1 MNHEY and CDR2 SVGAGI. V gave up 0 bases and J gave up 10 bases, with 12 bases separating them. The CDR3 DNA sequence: TGTGCCAGCAGTTACTCGTCCGGGGTTGGAAAACTGTTTTTT. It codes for CASSYSSGVGKLFF.

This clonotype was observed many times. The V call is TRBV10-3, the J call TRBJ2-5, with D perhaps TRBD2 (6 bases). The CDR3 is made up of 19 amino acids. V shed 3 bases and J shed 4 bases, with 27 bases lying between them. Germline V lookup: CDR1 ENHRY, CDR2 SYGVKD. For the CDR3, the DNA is TGTGCCATCAGTGACCTCGGGCCAGGGACTGAGGGAGAGGGAGAGACCCAGTACTTC. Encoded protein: CAISDLGPGTEGEGETQYF.

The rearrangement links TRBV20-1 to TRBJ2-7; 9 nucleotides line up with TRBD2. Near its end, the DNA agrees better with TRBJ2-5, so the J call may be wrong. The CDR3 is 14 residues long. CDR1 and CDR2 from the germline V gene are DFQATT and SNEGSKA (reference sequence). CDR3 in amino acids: CSAREPSGAKTQYF. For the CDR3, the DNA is TGCAGTGCTAGAGAGCCTAGCGGGGCGAAGACCCAGTACTTC.

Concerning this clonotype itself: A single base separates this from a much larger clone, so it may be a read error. The CDR3 DNA follows: TGCAGTGCTGGCCGGGGGCAGGGCTACACCTTC. Its protein is CSAGRGQGYTF. The chain links TRBV20-1 to TRBJ1-2, with a weak D call TRBD1 (6 bases). Between the trimmed V and J ends, which lost 5 bases and 8 bases, there was a span of 12 bases. This CDR3 spans 11 amino acids. CDR1 is DFQATT, CDR2 SNEGSKA, per germline (reference sequence).

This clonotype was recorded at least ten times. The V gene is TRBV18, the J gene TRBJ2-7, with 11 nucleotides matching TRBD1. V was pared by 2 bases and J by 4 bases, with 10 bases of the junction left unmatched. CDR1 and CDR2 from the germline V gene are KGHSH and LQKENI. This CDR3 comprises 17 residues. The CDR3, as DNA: TGTGCCAGCTCACCAAGGAAGGGACAGGGGGACAGGTACGAGCAGTACTTC. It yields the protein CASSPRKGQGDRYEQYF.

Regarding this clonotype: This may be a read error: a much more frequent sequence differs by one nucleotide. The CDR3 nucleotides read TGCGCCGGCAGTGACTCGGGGAGGGGTCGATATGGCTACACCTTC. It is translated as CAGSDSGRGRYGYTF. V gene TRBV10-2 combines with J gene TRBJ1-2; tentative D call: TRBD1 (5 bases). This CDR3 is 15 amino acids long. The germline V gene has CDR1 WSHSY and CDR2 SAAADI.

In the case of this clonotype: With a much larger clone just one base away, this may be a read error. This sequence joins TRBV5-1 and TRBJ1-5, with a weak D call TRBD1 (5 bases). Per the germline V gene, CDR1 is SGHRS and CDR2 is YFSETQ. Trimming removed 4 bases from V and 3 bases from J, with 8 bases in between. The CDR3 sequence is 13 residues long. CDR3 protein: CASSVDNNQPQHF. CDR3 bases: TGCGCCAGCAGCGTGGACAACAATCAGCCCCAGCATTTT.

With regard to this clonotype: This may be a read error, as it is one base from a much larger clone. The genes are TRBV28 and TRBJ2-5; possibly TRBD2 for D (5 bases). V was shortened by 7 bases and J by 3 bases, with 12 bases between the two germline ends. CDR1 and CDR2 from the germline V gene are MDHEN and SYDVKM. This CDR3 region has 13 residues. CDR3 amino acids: CASTEDGEETQYF. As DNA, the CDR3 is TGTGCCAGCACCGAGGACGGGGAAGAGACCCAGTACTTC.

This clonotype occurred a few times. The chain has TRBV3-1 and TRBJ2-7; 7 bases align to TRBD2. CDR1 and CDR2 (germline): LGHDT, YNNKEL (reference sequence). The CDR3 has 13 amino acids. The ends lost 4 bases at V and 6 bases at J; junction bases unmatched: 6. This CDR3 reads CASSREGEGEQYF. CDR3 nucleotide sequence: TGTGCCAGCAGCCGCGAAGGGGAGGGCGAGCAGTACTTC.

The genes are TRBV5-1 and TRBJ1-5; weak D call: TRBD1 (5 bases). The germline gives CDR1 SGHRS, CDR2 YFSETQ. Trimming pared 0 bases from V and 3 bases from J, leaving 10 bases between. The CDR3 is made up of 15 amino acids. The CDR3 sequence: CASSLGDLPNQPQHF. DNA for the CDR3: TGCGCCAGCAGCTTGGGGGACCTCCCCAATCAGCCCCAGCATTTT.

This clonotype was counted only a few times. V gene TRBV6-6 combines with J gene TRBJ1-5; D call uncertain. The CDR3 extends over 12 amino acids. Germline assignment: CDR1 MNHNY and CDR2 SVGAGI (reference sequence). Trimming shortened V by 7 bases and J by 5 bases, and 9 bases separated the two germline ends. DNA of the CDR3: TGTGCCAGCACCACGGGAGATCAGCCCCAGCATTTT. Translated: CASTTGDQPQHF.

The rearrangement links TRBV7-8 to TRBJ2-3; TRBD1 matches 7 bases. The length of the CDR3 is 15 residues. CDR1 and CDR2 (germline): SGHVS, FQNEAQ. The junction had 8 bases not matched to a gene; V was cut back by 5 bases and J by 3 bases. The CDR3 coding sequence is TGTGCCAGCAGCGCACAGGGGTTTGAGACAGATACGCAGTATTTT. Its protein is CASSAQGFETDTQYF.

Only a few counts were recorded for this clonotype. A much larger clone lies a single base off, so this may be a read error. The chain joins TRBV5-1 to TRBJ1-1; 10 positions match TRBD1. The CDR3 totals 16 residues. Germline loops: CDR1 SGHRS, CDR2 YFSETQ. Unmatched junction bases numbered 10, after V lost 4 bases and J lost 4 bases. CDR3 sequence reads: CASSLWTGGTTTEAFF. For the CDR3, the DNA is TGCGCCAGCAGCCTGTGGACAGGGGGTACGACCACTGAAGCTTTCTTT.

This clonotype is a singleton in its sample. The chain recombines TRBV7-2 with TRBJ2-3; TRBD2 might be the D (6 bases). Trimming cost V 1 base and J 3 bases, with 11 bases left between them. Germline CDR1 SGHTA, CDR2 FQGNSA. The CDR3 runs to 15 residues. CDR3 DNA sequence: TGTGCCAGCAGCTTAGACGGGACTCGTACAGATACGCAGTATTTT. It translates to CASSLDGTRTDTQYF.

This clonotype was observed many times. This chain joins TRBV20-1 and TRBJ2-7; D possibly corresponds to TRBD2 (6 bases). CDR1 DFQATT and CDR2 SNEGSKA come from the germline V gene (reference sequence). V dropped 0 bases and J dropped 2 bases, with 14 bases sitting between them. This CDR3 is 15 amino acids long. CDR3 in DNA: TGCAGTGCTAGAGAGGGCAGGAGGGGTCCCTACGAGCAGTACTTC. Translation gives CSAREGRRGPYEQYF.

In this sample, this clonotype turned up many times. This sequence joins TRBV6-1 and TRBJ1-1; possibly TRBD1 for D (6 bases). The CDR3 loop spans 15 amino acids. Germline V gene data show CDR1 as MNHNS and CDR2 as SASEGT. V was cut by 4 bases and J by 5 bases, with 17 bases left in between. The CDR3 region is CASSVTGIGRTEAFF. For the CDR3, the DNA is TGTGCCAGCAGTGTTACAGGGATCGGTCGGACTGAAGCTTTCTTT.

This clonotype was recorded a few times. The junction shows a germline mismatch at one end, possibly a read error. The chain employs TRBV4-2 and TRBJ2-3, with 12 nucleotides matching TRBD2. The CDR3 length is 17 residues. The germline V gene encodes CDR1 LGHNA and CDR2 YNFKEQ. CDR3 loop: CASSQDLAGGPSDAQYF. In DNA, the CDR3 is TGTGCCAGCAGCCAAGATCTAGCGGGAGGGCCGTCAGATGCGCAGTATTTT.

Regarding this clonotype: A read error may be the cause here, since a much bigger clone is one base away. CDR3: CASSRWTAGASVLTF. CDR3 bases: TGTGCCAGCAGCCGCTGGACAGCTGGGGCCAGCGTCCTGACTTTC. V is TRBV11-2 and J is TRBJ2-6, with D tentatively TRBD1 (6 bases). CDR3 length: 15 amino acids. Germline CDR1 SGHAT, CDR2 FQNNGV. The full variable domain, with the rest looked up from reference TRBV11-2 and TRBJ2-6, is EAGVAQSPRYKIIEKRQSVAFWCNPISGHATLYWYQQILGQGPKLLIQFQNNGVVDDSQLPKDRFSAERLKGVDSTLKIQPAKLEDSAVYLCASSRWTAGASVLTFGAGSRLTVL.

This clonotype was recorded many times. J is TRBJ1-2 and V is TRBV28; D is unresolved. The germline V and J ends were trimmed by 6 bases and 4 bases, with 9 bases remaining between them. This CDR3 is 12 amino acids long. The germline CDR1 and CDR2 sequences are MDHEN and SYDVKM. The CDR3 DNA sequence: TGTGCCAGCAGCGTACGGGGCTATGGCTACACCTTC. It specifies CASSVRGYGYTF.

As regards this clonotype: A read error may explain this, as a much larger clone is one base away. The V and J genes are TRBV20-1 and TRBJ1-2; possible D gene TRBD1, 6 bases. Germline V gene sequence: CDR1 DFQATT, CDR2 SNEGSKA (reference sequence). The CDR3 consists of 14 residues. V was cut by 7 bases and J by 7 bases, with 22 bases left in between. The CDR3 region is CSVSSESRGGGYTF. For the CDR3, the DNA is TGCAGTGTGTCGTCGGAGAGTAGGGGGGGTGGCTACACCTTC.

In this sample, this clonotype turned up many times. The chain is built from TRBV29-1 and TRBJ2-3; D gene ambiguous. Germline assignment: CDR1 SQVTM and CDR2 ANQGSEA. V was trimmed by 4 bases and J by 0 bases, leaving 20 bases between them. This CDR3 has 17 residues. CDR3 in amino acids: CSVGPLPAPTSTDTQYF. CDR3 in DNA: TGCAGCGTTGGCCCTCTCCCAGCCCCGACAAGCACAGATACGCAGTATTTT.

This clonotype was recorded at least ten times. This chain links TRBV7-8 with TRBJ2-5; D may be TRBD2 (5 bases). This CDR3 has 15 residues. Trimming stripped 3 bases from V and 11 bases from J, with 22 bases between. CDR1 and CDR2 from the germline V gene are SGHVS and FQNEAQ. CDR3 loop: CASSLEGGDTREQYF. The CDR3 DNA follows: TGTGCCAGCAGCTTGGAAGGAGGCGATACGAGGGAGCAGTACTTC.

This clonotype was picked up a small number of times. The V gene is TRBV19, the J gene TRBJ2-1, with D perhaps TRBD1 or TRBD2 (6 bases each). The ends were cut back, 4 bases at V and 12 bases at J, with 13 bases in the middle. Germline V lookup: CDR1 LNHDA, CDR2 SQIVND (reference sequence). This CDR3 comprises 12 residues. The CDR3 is CASSRGGGGQFF. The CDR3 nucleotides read TGTGCCAGTAGTAGAGGAGGGGGAGGGCAGTTCTTC.